A single sample is the source of the 2 T cell receptor beta chains below, sequenced in a study of CD8+CD57+ T cells in acquired aplastic anemia. Researchers used genomic DNA as the template to profile TCR beta VDJ and CDR3. MiXCR, applied by TCRdb to the reads, yields one record per CDR3 protein. The top ten clones hold 15% to 20% of a sample with about 190,000 distinct CDR3 sequences, about 53% of them seen once. Source material: sorted CD4+, CD8+, or CD8+CD57+ T cells (not recorded which) from PBMCs. These receptors were taken from a human donor in good health, serving as a control.

In DNA, the CDR3 is TGCAGTGCTAGAGATCTACTGGGAAGAAAAGGTGAAGCTTTCTTT. Translation: CSARDLLGRKGEAFF. The rearrangement joins TRBV20-1 to TRBJ1-1; no reliable D call. This CDR3 is 15 amino acids long. Germline lookup yields CDR1 DFQATT and CDR2 SNEGSKA (reference sequence). Trimming removed 0 bases at V and 7 bases at J, with 18 bases between.

This clonotype was seen only a few times. The DNA of the CDR3 is TGTGCCAGCAGCGTAGGCGGGGCGCTTTTGAATGAGCAGTTCTTC. Translating it yields CASSVGGALLNEQFF. J is TRBJ2-1 and V is TRBV9; a weak D match, TRBD2 (6 bases). The CDR3 runs to 15 residues. Germline V gene sequence: CDR1 SGDLS, CDR2 YYNGEE. V lost 0 bases and J lost 7, with 14 bases in between. Based on the CDR3 plus reference TRBV9 and TRBJ2-1, the full variable domain is DSGVTQTPKHLITATGQRVTLRCSPRSGDLSVYWYQQSLDQGLQFLIQYYNGEERAKGNILERFSAQQFPDLHSELNLSSLELGDSALYFCASSVGGALLNEQFFGPGTRLTVL.